These 8 T cell receptor beta chains were sequenced from one sample in a study of cytomegalovirus exposure and HLA in healthy donors (dated by TCRdb to 2017 to 2019). Receptor amplification or capture employed the immunoSEQ multiplex PCR assay. For the multiplex PCR, a mixture combining 60 forward primers for TCR Vbeta segments and 13 reverse primers for TCR Jbeta segments was used. TCRdb re-hosts the immuneACCESS table, in-frame sequences only. Its copies lack some clones; in the studies checked, an unresolved V gene accounts for under half of them, and the cause for the rest is not known. Across this sample there are about 150,000 clones, with 65% to 80% seen only once. The top ten hold 4% of the sample. The sequenced sample was PBMCs. These receptors were obtained from a woman in her forties in good health and CMV-seronegative.

The chain employs TRBV9 and TRBJ2-5; TRBD1 matches at 7 bases. Germline V CDR1 and CDR2: SGDLS, YYNGEE. J was trimmed by 0 bases and V by 0 bases; bases with no gene match: 17. The CDR3 runs 20 residues. For the CDR3, the DNA is TGTGCCAGCAGCGTAGTCCCAGCTGGGAGAGGGGGCACTTACCAAGAGACCCAGTACTTC. Its protein product is CASSVVPAGRGGTYQETQYF.

This sequence joins TRBV5-8 and TRBJ2-5; 8 nucleotides match TRBD2. The CDR3 has 14 amino acids. Germline trimming cut 6 bases from V and 3 bases from J; bases unmatched to any gene: 7. CDR1 SGHTS and CDR2 YDEGEE come from the germline V gene. The CDR3 is CASISGVRKETQYF. For the CDR3, the DNA is TGTGCCAGCATTAGCGGGGTGAGAAAAGAGACCCAGTACTTC.

The CDR3 reads CASLGQMNTEAFF. As DNA, the CDR3 is TGTGCCAGTTTGGGACAGATGAACACTGAAGCTTTCTTT. V gene TRBV19 combines with J gene TRBJ1-1, with 7 positions matching TRBD1. There are 13 residues in the CDR3. V dropped 8 bases and J dropped 0; count of bases not matched to a gene: 3. Germline V gives CDR1 LNHDA, CDR2 SQIVND (reference sequence).

This clone was picked up a small number of times. The genes are TRBV2 and TRBJ2-7, with 10 bases identical to TRBD2. V gave up 6 bases and J gave up 5 bases; unmatched junction bases: 7. Germline CDR1 and CDR2: SNHLY and FYNNEI. The CDR3 spans 14 residues. CDR3 region: CASSLAGAINEQYF. CDR3 nucleotides: TGTGCCAGCAGCCTAGCGGGAGCAATCAACGAGCAGTACTTC.

V and J are TRBV28 and TRBJ2-7; D uncertain. Per germline, CDR1 MDHEN and CDR2 SYDVKM. V lost 2 bases, J lost 1 base, and 6 bases lay in between. The CDR3 length is 13 residues. The DNA of the CDR3 is TGTGCCAGCAGTTTAAGCCCATCCTACGAGCAGTACTTC. Translating gives CASSLSPSYEQYF. Using reference TRBV28 and TRBJ2-7 for the parts outside the CDR3, the full variable domain is DVKVTQSSRYLVKRTGEKVFLECVQDMDHENMFWYRQDPGLGLRLIYFSYDVKMKEKGDIPEGYSVSREKKERFSLILESASTNQTSMYLCASSLSPSYEQYFGPGTRLTVT.

This chain uses TRBV6-1 with TRBJ1-2; D unresolved. Germline CDR1 and CDR2: MNHNS and SASEGT. V lost 4 bases and J 0 bases, leaving 9 bases between the germline ends. The CDR3 is 14 amino acids. The CDR3 region is CASSASGTNYGYTF. CDR3 in DNA: TGTGCCAGCAGTGCTTCCGGGACTAACTATGGCTACACCTTC.

V gene TRBV6-4 combines with J gene TRBJ2-2; 8 positions match TRBD2. Germline lookup yields CDR1 MRHNA and CDR2 SNTAGT. With V trimmed by 4 bases and J by 7 bases, 8 bases remained unmatched. CDR3 size: 15 residues. The DNA for the CDR3 is TGTGCCAGCAGTGTAGTAGCGGGGACCCACGGGGAGCTGTTTTTT. Protein sequence: CASSVVAGTHGELFF.

The chain combines TRBV18 with TRBJ1-6; D unclear. CDR1 is KGHSH and CDR2 is LQKENI in the germline V gene. V shed 2 bases and J shed 1 base, with 9 bases lying between them. The CDR3 covers 16 residues. Written as DNA, the CDR3 is TGTGCCAGCTCACCAATTGGTCAGTCCTATAATTCACCCCTCCACTTT. It encodes CASSPIGQSYNSPLHF.